A single sample is the source of the 3 T cell receptor beta chains below, sequenced in a study of radiation and T cells in renal cell carcinoma. Treatment: 15 Gy SBRT to primary tumor, nephrectomy 4 weeks later. Method: immunoSEQ multiplex PCR; TCRdb's copy keeps in-frame clones and lacks some. The sample lists around 9,300 clones; 63% were seen once. The material sequenced was tumor tissue, taken from a patient whose treatment included radiotherapy and nephrectomy. These receptor sequences come from a woman between 45 and 65 years old with renal cell carcinoma.

The chain links TRBV10-2 to TRBJ2-1; 16 bases are shared with TRBD2. There are 17 residues in the CDR3. Germline V CDR1 and CDR2: WSHSY, SAAADI. V lost 4 bases, J lost 7 bases, and 7 bases stayed unmatched. The chain's CDR3 is CASSAPGLAGGPNEQFF. CDR3 nucleotides: TGCGCCAGCAGTGCTCCGGGACTAGCGGGAGGGCCGAATGAGCAGTTCTTC.

The rearrangement joins TRBV2 to TRBJ1-4, with unresolved D. There are 16 residues in the CDR3. Germline CDR1 and CDR2: SNHLY and FYNNEI. V lost 7 bases, J lost 8 bases, and 23 bases lay in between. Here the CDR3 reads CASKQLESSRSEKLFF. CDR3 DNA: TGTGCCAGCAAACAGCTGGAGTCTTCCCGCAGCGAAAAACTGTTTTTT.

A single count supports this clone. Here the CDR3 DNA reads TGTGCCAGCAGCTCCTACTACGAGCAGTACTTC. It is translated as CASSSYYEQYF. This chain uses TRBV5-6 with TRBJ2-7; D not resolved. The germline CDR1 and CDR2 sequences are SGHDT and YYEEEE. Trimming removed 3 bases from V and 3 bases from J, with 4 bases in between. This CDR3 has 11 residues. The full variable domain, rest sourced from reference TRBV5-6 and TRBJ2-7, is DAGVTQSPTHLIKTRGQQVTLRCSPKSGHDTVSWYQQALGQGPQFIFQYYEEEERQRGNFPDRFSGHQFPNYSSELNVNALLLGDSALYLCASSSYYEQYFGPGTRLTVT.